This entry is about one TCR beta chain. This clone was found once. Its antigen has not been determined. Base qualities are not provided; no much larger clone lies one nucleotide away. The sample comes from a study of cytomegalovirus exposure and HLA in healthy donors (TCRdb year 2017). With respect to the entire study: In an earlier analysis of 550 to 750 of the donors, about 270 Gb of sequence data and 90 million to 130 million unique TCR beta sequences from 180 million or so T cells were reported. Approximately 310 gigabases of sequencing data and roughly 80 million unique TCR sequences made up an early release that covered fewer than 650 HLA-typed donors. Of the roughly 390 genotyped donors, 80% to 90% were placed in the genetic ancestry cluster associated with self-reported Caucasian donors. The study aimed to test whether cataloging public T cell receptors could reveal signatures of past pathogen exposure. The T cell repertoires of around 730 subjects were profiled by immunosequencing and related to cytomegalovirus serostatus. Along with the approximately 650-subject first cohort, a separate validation cohort of over a hundred different subjects was used. High-throughput TCR immunosequencing, statistical association of individual TCRs with disease status, and machine learning were combined to predict cytomegalovirus infection status. In a later analysis, previously published TCR beta repertoires from roughly 710 donors were re-analyzed and high-resolution HLA genotyping was added so that TCR occurrence patterns could be studied. Rather than drawing on any new phenotypic data, the later analysis identified candidate immune exposures from TCR beta sequences and the way those sequences occurred across donors. To decide whether each TCR beta V gene segment behaved as functional or pseudogenic, an earlier analysis of approximately 620 of the donors relied on high-throughput TCR beta sequencing. Donor age, sex, ethnicity and CMV serostatus were collected together with the repertoire data. A later genetic analysis took genome-wide SNP genotypes for about three fifths of the 666 donors and used that subset as a discovery cohort. Every discovery cohort repertoire had been produced on one sequencing platform. HLA typing included class I and class II loci at four-digit resolution. The number of typed donors differed by locus: about 620-640 for A, B, C, DRB1 and DQB1; 500 to 550 for DQA1; approximately 610 for DPA1; and some 450 for DPB1. Roughly five DR-DQ haplotypes were treated as single units for association and clustering because of strong linkage in the cohort. Across about 370 genotyped donors of the cohort, an average of 235,054 unique TCR beta nucleotide sequences per donor were sequenced, and roughly 18% of those sequences were non-productive. Study-level results and caveats: The 87-base-pair reads could not distinguish some IMGT-functional V segments, including TRBV6-2 and TRBV6-3, so those segments were excluded. A further reported finding was that TCR beta sequences accurately predicted the HLA-A and HLA-B alleles for most subjects in the first cohort. In an earlier analysis of 587 of the donors, most TCR beta V segments appeared in productive rearrangements about 87% or about 30% of the time, broadly matching IMGT annotations. In a later genetic analysis, a missense DCLRE1C variant was associated with V-gene and J-gene trimming of TCR beta chains, and the association was replicated in an independent cohort. Presence/absence analyses assumed roughly uniform sequencing depth across donors, an assumption that may not hold. In vitro tests confirmed that a few of the cytomegalovirus-associated TCR beta chains recognize cytomegalovirus antigens. According to a later analysis, parvovirus B19, influenza, CMV and Epstein-Barr virus appeared linked to several top co-occurrence clusters. Compared with the 666-donor mean, donors in an Asian-associated ancestry cluster had fewer N-insertions in productive TCRs, according to a later genetic analysis. At a false discovery rate of 0.05, a later analysis linked around 17,000 TCR beta sequences to specific HLA alleles. The sequencing pipeline was judged likely to have produced a cluster of highly shared sequence variants as a technical artifact. Most CMV-associated TCR beta chains appeared to be HLA-restricted in a later analysis, and the HLA associations seemed to be driven largely by CMV exposure. The authors suggested that the approach could potentially be generalized to other disease states and immunological phenotypes. HLA typing was unavailable for some donors at each locus, so association tests used only the typed subset. CMV serostatus was the only immune exposure information available for the cohort. Because counts were too low, some 17 rarely observed V segments, including chromosome 9 orphons, were left out of the earlier analysis of 500 to 650 of the donors. The cohort was sequenced for TCR beta chains only, and without alpha or paired-chain data the features that could be detected were limited. Assigning TCR associations to individual alleles was difficult when HLA alleles, especially DR and DQ, strongly co-occurred. The classifier was reported to diagnose cytomegalovirus status with high specificity and sensitivity in both the original cohort and the validation cohort. According to a later analysis, TCR association rates differed among HLA loci, with DRB1 alleles showing the most associated TCRs and HLA-C alleles showing the fewest. In the study, some 160 TCR beta chains were listed as associated with cytomegalovirus. In a later analysis, HLA-associated TCR beta chains showed more clonal expansion and lower generation probabilities than non-associated chains that were equally common. While some public TCRs were present in many individuals, most TCR sequences turned up only very rarely across donors. Correlated functional status among segregating V segments might be attributable to linkage disequilibrium, but an unknown experimental factor could not be ruled out.

Library preparation used the immunoSEQ multiplex PCR assay. For the multiplex PCR, a mixture combining 60 forward primers for TCR Vbeta segments and 13 reverse primers for TCR Jbeta segments was used. The CDR3 region of rearranged TCR beta genes was amplified from genomic DNA with a multiplex PCR assay. The Illumina HiSeq System was used to sequence the amplified TCR beta libraries as 87-base-pair reads. In the paper's pipeline: A later analysis tallied around 80 million unique TCR beta chains across the 700 or so repertoires, and about 12 million of those chains were shared by two or more donors. Raw reads were error-corrected and collapsed into unique sequences with a nearest-neighbor algorithm that merged closely related sequences to remove PCR and sequencing errors. To assign V, D and J gene segments, CDR3 sequences were aligned to IMGT reference sequences. For a sequence to be retained, a match of at least six nucleotides to both a V gene segment and a J gene segment was required. A rearrangement counted as productive if the CDR3 had no stop codons and remained in frame with V and J, and every other rearrangement counted as non-productive. CDR3 was defined according to IMGT convention as the region running from the second conserved V-encoded cysteine to the conserved J-encoded phenylalanine. In an earlier analysis of around 600 of the donors, sequences lacking an unambiguous match to a single V gene segment were excluded. In an earlier analysis of around 600 of the donors, V segments were called functional above 56.7% productive rearrangements and were called segregating when the between-donor standard deviation exceeded 5%. A statistical classification framework was built to diagnose cytomegalovirus status from the catalog of TCR beta chain sequences. In a later analysis, V and J genes were assigned by comparing TCR nucleotide sequences against IMGT/GENE-DB human TR gene sequences. A later analysis assigned CDR3 sequences and most-parsimonious VDJ recombination scenarios with the TCRdist pipeline. In a later analysis, every TCR beta chain was defined by the combination of its CDR3 amino acid sequence and its V-gene family, and reads without a unique V-gene family were dropped. As a way to deal with suspected cross-contamination and a sequencing artifact, a later analysis dropped 640 or so nucleotide sequences that were highly shared and had low generation probability. For each public chain, a later analysis derived a clonal expansion index from normalized ranks of inferred template counts within each repertoire. Generation probabilities in a later analysis came from a VDJ recombination model fitted to out-of-frame rearrangements, and those results were checked against IGoR. A later analysis scored TCR-TCR, TCR-HLA and TCR-CMV co-occurrence with hypergeometric tests, applying a repertoire-size bias correction to TCR pairs. A later analysis estimated false discovery rates by permuting HLA or CMV assignments 20 times. In a later analysis, co-occurring TCRs were grouped using DBSCAN, with TCRdist sequence similarity added in when clustering inside HLA-allele-positive subsets. Repertoires with fewer than 30,000 or more than 120,000 public chains, plus five repertoires with anomalous nucleotide sharing, were excluded from co-occurrence clustering. TCRdb retrieved this table from immuneACCESS and kept in-frame rearrangements only. Not all clones are present; in checked studies, unresolved V genes account for under half, and no reason is known for the remainder. V and J calls and clone size are as listed in that table; D and trimming were resolved from the DNA. Within this sample are about 93,000 clones, with 80% of them counted one time only. Less than 9.5% of the sample goes to the ten largest clones.

The CDR3 runs 12 residues from the cysteine to the phenylalanine. The retained sequence is limited to the CDR3, 36 bases, with the frame set at the first base. Trimming removed 3 bases from V and 5 bases from J, leaving 5 bases between the germline ends. The germline V gene (reference sequence) supplies CDR1 MNHEY and CDR2 SMNVEV. The cohort was made up of 650 to 700 healthy bone marrow donors. Cohort members were all nominally healthy when sampled, although unrecorded immune exposures were likely present. The donor tested CMV seronegative, placing the donor among the 350 to 400 seronegative members of the cohort. A peripheral blood sample was provided by each donor, and peripheral blood mononuclear cells were used for TCR beta sequencing. Genomic DNA extraction from the blood cell samples was performed with the Qiagen DNeasy Blood Extraction Kit.

The sequencing sample was made of PBMCs. The rearrangement combines TRBV27 with TRBJ2-1; the D gene lacks a confident call. The receptor was derived from a man aged 25-40 years in good health and CMV-seronegative. The CDR3 protein sequence reads: CASSFTDNEQFF. The nucleotide sequence is given as TGTGCCAGCAGTTTCACAGACAATGAGCAGTTCTTC.